The rows below give T cell receptor beta chains drawn from one sample of a study of T-cell memory formation after mild COVID-19. TCRdb independently ran MiXCR on the 5' RACE reads; one entry per CDR3 protein. The table has about 16,000 distinct CDR3 sequences, roughly 23% seen once. The sequenced sample was PBMCs or a T cell subset sorted from them (not recorded which). The receptors were sampled from a man aged 18-30 years who had mild COVID-19 (a few samples of this study predate the infection). Cell type and time point are not known. Each CDR3 is given with its conserved first and last residue. D genes are given only for firm matches. Clone size is given for some rows only: seen once, a few or many times, or a class if the clone is expanded.

size,D,J,V,DNA,CDR3
many,TRBD1,TRBJ1-1,TRBV19,TGTGCCACCATATCACAGGGGACTGAAGCTTTCTTT,CATISQGTEAFF
many,-,TRBJ2-2,TRBV11-2,TGTGCCAGCAGCTTATTCGGTATCGGGGTTTTGTCCACCGGGGAGCTGTTTTTT,CASSLFGIGVLSTGELFF
many,TRBD2,TRBJ2-3,TRBV12-3/TRBV12-4,TGTGCCAGCAGTTGGGGACTAGCGGGAACAGATACGCAGTATTTT,CASSWGLAGTDTQYF
many,-,TRBJ1-2,TRBV5-6,TGTGCCAGCAGCTTTGGCGGAGGCTATGGCTACACCTTC,CASSFGGGYGYTF
few,TRBD2,TRBJ2-2,TRBV7-3,TGTGCCAGCAGCTCCCCCAGCGGGGGGGATACCGGGGAGCTGTTTTTT,CASSSPSGGDTGELFF
many,-,TRBJ1-2,TRBV7-2,TGTGCCAGCAGCCGAGAATCCGGGACCCGCTATGGCTACACCTTC,CASSRESGTRYGYTF
-,TRBD2,TRBJ2-1,TRBV7-8,TGTGCCAGCACCTCATGGGGGACTACTAGCGGGGTCTTCCAAGATTATGAGCAGTTCTTC,CASTSWGTTSGVFQDYEQFF
many,TRBD1,TRBJ1-2,TRBV7-3,TGTGCCAGCAGCTTAATGGGGACAGATTATGGCTACACCTTC,CASSLMGTDYGYTF
-,-,TRBJ2-2,TRBV5-1,TGCGCCAGCAGCTCGAACGGGGCTAACGCGAACACCGGGGAGCTGTTTTTT,CASSSNGANANTGELFF
many,-,TRBJ1-1,TRBV5-1,TGCGCCAGCAGTTCTCGGGGAGGGGTGAACACTGAAGCTTTCTTT,CASSSRGGVNTEAFF
many,-,TRBJ2-1,TRBV7-3,TGTGCCAGCAGCCCCCCGGGGCTATCCTACAATGAGCAGTTCTTC,CASSPPGLSYNEQFF
many,-,TRBJ1-1,TRBV6-5,TGTGCCAGCAGTTACTCGTGGGGAACTGAAGCTTTCTTT,CASSYSWGTEAFF
many,TRBD1,TRBJ1-1,TRBV4-1,TGCGCCAGCAGCAGACTGACAGGGAGCCCAATTGAAGCTTTCTTT,CASSRLTGSPIEAFF
-,-,TRBJ2-2,TRBV9,TGTGCCAGCACCCCGGACCTAAACACCGGGGAGCTGTTTTTT,CASTPDLNTGELFF
many,-,TRBJ2-1,TRBV6-2/TRBV6-3,TGTGCCACCAGAATGAATGAGCAGTTCTTC,CATRMNEQFF
many,TRBD1,TRBJ1-6,TRBV4-2,TGTGCCAGCAGCCAAGAGAACAGGGGGCCTTCACCCCTCCACTTT,CASSQENRGPSPLHF
many,TRBD2,TRBJ2-1,TRBV6-2/TRBV6-3,TGTGCCATCTCCCTGGGGACTAGCGGCTACAATGAGCAGTTCTTC,CAISLGTSGYNEQFF
many,-,TRBJ1-2,TRBV29-1,TGCAGCGTTGAAGGGGTCGACTTACTGAGGGGCTACACCTTC,CSVEGVDLLRGYTF
many,-,TRBJ1-2,TRBV5-1,TGCGCCAGCCACCGAGGACGGGGCTATGGCTACACCTTC,CASHRGRGYGYTF
-,-,TRBJ2-1,TRBV29-1,TGCAGCGTTGCCCGGGACACGAACAATGAGCAGTTCTTC,CSVARDTNNEQFF
many,-,TRBJ2-5,TRBV5-1,TGCGCCAGCAGCATGAATCGGGAGACCCAGTACTTC,CASSMNRETQYF
many,-,TRBJ1-2,TRBV27,TGTGCCAGCAGCGATGCGGGCTATGGCTACACCTTC,CASSDAGYGYTF